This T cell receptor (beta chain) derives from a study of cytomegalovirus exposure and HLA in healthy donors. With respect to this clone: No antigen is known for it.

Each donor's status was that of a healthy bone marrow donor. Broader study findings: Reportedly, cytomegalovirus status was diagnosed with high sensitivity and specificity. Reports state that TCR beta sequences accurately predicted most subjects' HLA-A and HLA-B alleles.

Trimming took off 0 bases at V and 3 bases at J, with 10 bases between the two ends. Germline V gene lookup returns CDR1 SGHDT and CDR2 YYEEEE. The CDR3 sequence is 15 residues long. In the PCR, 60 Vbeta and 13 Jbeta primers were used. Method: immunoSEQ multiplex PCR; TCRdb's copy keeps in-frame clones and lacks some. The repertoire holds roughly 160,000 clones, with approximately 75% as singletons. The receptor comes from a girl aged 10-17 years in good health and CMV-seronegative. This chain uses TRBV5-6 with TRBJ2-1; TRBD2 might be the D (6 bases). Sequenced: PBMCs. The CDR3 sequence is CASSLVDYHYNEQFF. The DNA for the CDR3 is TGTGCCAGCAGCTTGGTGGACTACCACTACAATGAGCAGTTCTTC.